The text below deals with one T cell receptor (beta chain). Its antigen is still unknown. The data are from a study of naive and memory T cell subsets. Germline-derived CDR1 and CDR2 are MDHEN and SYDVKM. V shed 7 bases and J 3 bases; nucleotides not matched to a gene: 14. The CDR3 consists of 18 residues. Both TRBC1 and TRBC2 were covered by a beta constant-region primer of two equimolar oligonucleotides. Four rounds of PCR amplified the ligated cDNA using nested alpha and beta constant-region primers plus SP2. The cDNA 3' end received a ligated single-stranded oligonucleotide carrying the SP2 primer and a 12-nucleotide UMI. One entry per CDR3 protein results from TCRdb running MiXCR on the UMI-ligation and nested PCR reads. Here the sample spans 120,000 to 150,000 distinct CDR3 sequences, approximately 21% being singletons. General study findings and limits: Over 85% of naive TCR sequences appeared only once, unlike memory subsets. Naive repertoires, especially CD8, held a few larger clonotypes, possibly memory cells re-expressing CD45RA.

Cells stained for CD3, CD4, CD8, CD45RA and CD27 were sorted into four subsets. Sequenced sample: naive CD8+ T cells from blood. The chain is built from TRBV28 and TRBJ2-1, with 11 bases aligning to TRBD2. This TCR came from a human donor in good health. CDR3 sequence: CASTPALGTSGFYNEQFF. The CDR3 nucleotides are TGTGCCAGCACCCCCGCTTTGGGGACTAGCGGCTTCTACAATGAGCAGTTCTTC.